This record covers a single T cell receptor beta chain. Its cognate antigen is unknown. The CDR3 spans 13 residues. Between the trimmed V and J ends, which lost 4 bases and 4 bases, there was a span of 11 bases. Germline CDR1 is SEHNR and CDR2 is FQNEAQ (reference sequence). The sample comes from a study of cytomegalovirus exposure and HLA in healthy donors. Study summary: An analysis done earlier identified about 120 million unique TCR beta sequences from approximately 180 million T cells. Study-level results: Among TCR beta chains, those listed as cytomegalovirus-associated numbered over 150. Later findings reportedly placed an Asian-associated ancestry cluster below the approximately 650-donor mean for N-insertions.

The PCR ran on 60 Vbeta and 13 Jbeta primers. Produced via immunoSEQ multiplex PCR; TCRdb's table is partial and in-frame only. The sample has 200,000 to 250,000 clones, under 80% seen once. Likely unrecorded immune exposures existed in these nominally healthy donors. The TCR comes from a woman aged 25-40 years in good health and CMV-seronegative. Sequenced input: PBMCs. The V and J genes are TRBV7-9 and TRBJ2-7, with D possibly matching TRBD1 (5 bases). As DNA, the CDR3 is TGTGCCAGCAGCTCCCAGGGTTGGTACGAGCAGTACTTC. As protein: CASSSQGWYEQYF.